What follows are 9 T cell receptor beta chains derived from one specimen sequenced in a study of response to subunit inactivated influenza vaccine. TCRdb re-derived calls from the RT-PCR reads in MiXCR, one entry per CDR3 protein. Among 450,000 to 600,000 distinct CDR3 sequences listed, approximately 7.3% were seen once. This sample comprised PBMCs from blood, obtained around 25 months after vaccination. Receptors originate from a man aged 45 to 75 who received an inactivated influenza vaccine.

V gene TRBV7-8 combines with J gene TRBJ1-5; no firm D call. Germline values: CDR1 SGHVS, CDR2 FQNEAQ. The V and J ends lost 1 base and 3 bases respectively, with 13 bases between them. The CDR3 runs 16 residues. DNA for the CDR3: TGTGCCAGCAGCTTAGAACGTCGGTCGATCAATCAGCCCCAGCATTTT. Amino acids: CASSLERRSINQPQHF.

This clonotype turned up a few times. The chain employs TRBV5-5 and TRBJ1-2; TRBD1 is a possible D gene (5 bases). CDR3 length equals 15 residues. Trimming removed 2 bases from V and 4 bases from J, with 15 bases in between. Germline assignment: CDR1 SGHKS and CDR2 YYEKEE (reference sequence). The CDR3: CASSLQERNAYGYTF. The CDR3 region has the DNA TGTGCCAGCAGCTTACAGGAGAGAAATGCCTATGGCTACACCTTC. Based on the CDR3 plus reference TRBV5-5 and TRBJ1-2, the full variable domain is DAGVTQSPTHLIKTRGQQVTLRCSPISGHKSVSWYQQVLGQGPQFIFQYYEKEERGRGNFPDRFSARQFPNYSSELNVNALLLGDSALYLCASSLQERNAYGYTFGSGTRLTVV.

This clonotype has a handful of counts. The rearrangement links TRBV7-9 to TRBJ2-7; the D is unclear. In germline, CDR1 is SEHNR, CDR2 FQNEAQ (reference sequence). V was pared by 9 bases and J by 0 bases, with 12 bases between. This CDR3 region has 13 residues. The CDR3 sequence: CASTTESSYEQYF. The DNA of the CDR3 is TGTGCCAGTACGACGGAAAGCTCCTACGAGCAGTACTTC.

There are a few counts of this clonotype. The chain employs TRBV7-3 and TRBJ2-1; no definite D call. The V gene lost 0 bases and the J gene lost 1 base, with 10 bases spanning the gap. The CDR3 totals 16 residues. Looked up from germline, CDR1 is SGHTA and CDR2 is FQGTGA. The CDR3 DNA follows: TGTGCCAGCAGCTTAACGTGGAGAGGATCCTACAATGAGCAGTTCTTC. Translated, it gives CASSLTWRGSYNEQFF.

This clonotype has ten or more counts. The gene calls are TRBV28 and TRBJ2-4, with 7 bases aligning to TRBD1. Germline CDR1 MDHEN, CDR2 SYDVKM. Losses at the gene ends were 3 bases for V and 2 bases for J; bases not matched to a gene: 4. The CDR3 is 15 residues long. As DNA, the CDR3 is TGTGCCAGCAGTTTTCAGACAGGGACCAAAAACATTCAGTACTTC. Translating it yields CASSFQTGTKNIQYF. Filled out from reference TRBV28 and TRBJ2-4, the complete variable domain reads DVKVTQSSRYLVKRTGEKVFLECVQDMDHENMFWYRQDPGLGLRLIYFSYDVKMKEKGDIPEGYSVSREKKERFSLILESASTNQTSMYLCASSFQTGTKNIQYFGAGTRLSVL.

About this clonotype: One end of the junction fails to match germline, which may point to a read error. The DNA of the CDR3 is TGCAGTGCTAGAGACAGCGCATCGAACACCGGGCAGCTGTTTTTT. It translates to CSARDSASNTGQLFF. The chain links TRBV20-1 to TRBJ2-2; D gene uncertain. The length of the CDR3 is 15 residues. Germline-derived CDR1 and CDR2 are DFQATT and SNEGSKA (reference sequence).

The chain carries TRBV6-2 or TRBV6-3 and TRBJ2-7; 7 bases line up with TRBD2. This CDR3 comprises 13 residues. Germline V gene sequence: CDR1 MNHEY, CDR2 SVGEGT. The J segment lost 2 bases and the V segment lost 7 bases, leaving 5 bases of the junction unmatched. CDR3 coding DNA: TGTGCCAGCATGGCAGGGAGGGCCTACGAGCAGTACTTC. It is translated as CASMAGRAYEQYF.

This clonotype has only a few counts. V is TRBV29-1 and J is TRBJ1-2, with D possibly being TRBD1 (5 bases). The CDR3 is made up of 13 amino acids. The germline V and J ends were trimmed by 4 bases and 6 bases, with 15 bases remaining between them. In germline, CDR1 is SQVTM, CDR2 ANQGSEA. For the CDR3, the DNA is TGCAGCGTTGGCCTGACACGGGGCGATGGCTACACCTTC. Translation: CSVGLTRGDGYTF.

The CDR3 reads CASSPRNYGYTF. The CDR3 DNA is TGTGCCAGCAGTCCCAGAAACTATGGCTACACCTTC. The gene calls are TRBV12-3 or TRBV12-4 and TRBJ1-2; unclear D gene. This CDR3 is built from 12 residues. The V gene lost 5 bases and the J gene lost 2 bases, with 6 bases spanning the gap.